The sequence of this T cell receptor beta chain was determined in a study of CD8+CD57+ T cells in acquired aplastic anemia. The study profiled TCR beta VDJ and CDR3 using genomic DNA as template. Each CDR3 protein gets one entry after TCRdb re-called the reads with MiXCR. The data hold about 470,000 distinct CDR3 sequences, with approximately 32% observed a single time. Only patients with CD8+CD57+ cell expansion on flow cytometry were chosen for sequencing. This clonotype was counted many times. The CDR3 is made up of 10 amino acids. The germline gives CDR1 SEHNR, CDR2 FQNEAQ (reference sequence). The receptor was isolated from a human donor with aplastic anemia. The specimen was sorted CD4+, CD8+, or CD8+CD57+ T cells (not recorded which) from PBMCs. The rearrangement joins TRBV7-9 to TRBJ1-1; D is undetermined. In nucleotides, the CDR3 is TGTCCCCGAGGACGCACTGAAGCTTTCTTT. Translating gives CPRGRTEAFF.